The entry below describes one T cell receptor (beta chain). Its antigen remains unidentified. Trimming cost V 6 bases and J 4 bases, with 19 bases left between them. The CDR3 has 15 amino acids. The germline CDR1 and CDR2 sequences are MDHEN and SYDVKM. These data come from a study of Ad26.COV2.S vaccination and SARS-CoV-2 variants. Sequencing was performed with immunoSEQ multiplex PCR; in TCRdb, only in-frame clones are kept and a portion is missing. The table has around 86,000 clones, more than 65% seen once. Study-wide points: Vaccinated and placebo-treated recipients had similar non-spike TCR breadth.

This receptor was obtained from a human donor who had recovered from COVID-19. The specimen was peripheral blood, collected after recovery from COVID-19. V usage is TRBV28 and J usage is TRBJ2-7; D is perhaps TRBD1 (7 bases). CDR3 DNA: TGTGCCAGCAGCCGGGAGCCGGGACAGACTTACGAGCAGTACTTC. Amino acid sequence: CASSREPGQTYEQYF. Drawing the rest from reference TRBV28 and TRBJ2-7, the complete variable domain is DVKVTQSSRYLVKRTGEKVFLECVQDMDHENMFWYRQDPGLGLRLIYFSYDVKMKEKGDIPEGYSVSREKKERFSLILESASTNQTSMYLCASSREPGQTYEQYFGPGTRLTVT.